This TCR beta chain derives from a study of CD8+ T cells in alopecia areata. Study context: Tofacitinib lasted 6 to 18 months, then 6 months off drug.

Extracted RNA was reverse transcribed into cDNA, the sequencing template. The repertoire was sequenced with immunoSEQ multiplex PCR; TCRdb's copy has only in-frame clones and lacks some. The repertoire has 90,000 to 100,000 clones, more than 35% of them found once; the top ten carry roughly 1.3%. The V gene's germline CDR1 is GTSNPN and CDR2 SVGIG (reference sequence). V lost 4 bases to trimming and J lost 3 bases, with 7 bases between them. This CDR3 is built from 11 residues. The sequencing input was CD4+ T cells sorted from blood. The source of this sequence is a human donor with alopecia areata. The rearrangement links TRBV30 to TRBJ2-7, with D unclear. The CDR3 region has the DNA TGTGCCTGGACCGAAGGCTACGAGCAGTACTTC. This gives the protein CAWTEGYEQYF.